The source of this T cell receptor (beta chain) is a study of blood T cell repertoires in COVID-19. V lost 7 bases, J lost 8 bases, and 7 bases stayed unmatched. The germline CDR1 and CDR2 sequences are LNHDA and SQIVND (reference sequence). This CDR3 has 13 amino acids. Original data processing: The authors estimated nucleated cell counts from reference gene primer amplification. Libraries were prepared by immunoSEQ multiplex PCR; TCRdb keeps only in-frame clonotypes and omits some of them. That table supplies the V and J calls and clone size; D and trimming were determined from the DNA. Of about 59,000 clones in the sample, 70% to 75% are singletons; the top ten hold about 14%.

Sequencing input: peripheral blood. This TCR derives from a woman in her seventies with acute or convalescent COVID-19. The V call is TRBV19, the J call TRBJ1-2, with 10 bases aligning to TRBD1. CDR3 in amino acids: CASTGTGVNGYTF. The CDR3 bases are TGTGCCAGTACCGGGACAGGGGTTAACGGCTACACCTTC.